This TCR beta chain was captured in a study of T cells in localized non-small cell lung cancer. Findings and limits, study-wide: The study detected a median approximately 55 of the top 100 tumor clones in adjacent lung. Elevated circulating T cell density in blood was associated with longer overall survival.

In regard to this clone: Its antigen remains unknown.

Profiled with immunoSEQ multiplex PCR; TCRdb holds only in-frame clones, not every one. The data contain around 7,100 clones, approximately 46% of them seen just once; the ten biggest clones take up about 4.1%. The TCR sequence derives from a man aged 35-75 years with stage I lung adenocarcinoma. The material was lymph node tissue, obtained before any cancer treatment.

CDR3 in DNA: TGTGCCAGCAGCGCACAGGGGAGGAGGACAGATACGCAGTATTTT. It is translated as CASSAQGRRTDTQYF. This chain links TRBV28 with TRBJ2-3; maybe TRBD1 (7 bases). Germline loops: CDR1 MDHEN, CDR2 SYDVKM. The CDR3 sequence is 15 residues long. The V end was cut by 6 bases, the J end by 3 bases, with 16 bases between.